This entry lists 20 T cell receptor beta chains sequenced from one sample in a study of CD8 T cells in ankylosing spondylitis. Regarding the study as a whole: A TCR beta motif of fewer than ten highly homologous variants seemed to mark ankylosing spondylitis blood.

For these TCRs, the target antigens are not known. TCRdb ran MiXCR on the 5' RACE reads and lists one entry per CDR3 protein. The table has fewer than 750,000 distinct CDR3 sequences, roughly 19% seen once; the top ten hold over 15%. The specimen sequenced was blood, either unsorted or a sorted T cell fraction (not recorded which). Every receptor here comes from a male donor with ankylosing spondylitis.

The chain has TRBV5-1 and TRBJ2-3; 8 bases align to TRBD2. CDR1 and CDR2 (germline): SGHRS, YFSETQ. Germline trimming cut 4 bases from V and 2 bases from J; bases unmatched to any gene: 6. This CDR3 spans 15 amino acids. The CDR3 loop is CASSKVAGNTDTQYF. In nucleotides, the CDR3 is TGCGCCAGCAGCAAAGTAGCGGGAAACACAGATACGCAGTATTTT.

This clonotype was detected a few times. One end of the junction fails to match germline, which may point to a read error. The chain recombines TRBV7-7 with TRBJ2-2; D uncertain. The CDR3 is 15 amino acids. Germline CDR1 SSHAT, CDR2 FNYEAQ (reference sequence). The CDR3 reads CASSRTGSNTGELFF. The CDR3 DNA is TGTGCTAGCAGCCGAACCGGGTCGAACACCGGGGAGCTGTTTTTT.

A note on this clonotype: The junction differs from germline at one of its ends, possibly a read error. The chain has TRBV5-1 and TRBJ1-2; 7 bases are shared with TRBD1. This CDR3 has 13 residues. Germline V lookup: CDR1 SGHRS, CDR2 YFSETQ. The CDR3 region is CASSLEGADGYAF. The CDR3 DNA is TGCGCCAGCAGCTTGGAGGGGGCCGATGGCTACGCCTTC.

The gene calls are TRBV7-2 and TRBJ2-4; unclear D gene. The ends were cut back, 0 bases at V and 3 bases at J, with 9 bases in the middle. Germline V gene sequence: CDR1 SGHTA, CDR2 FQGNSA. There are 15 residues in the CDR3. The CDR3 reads CASSLAGQIKNIQYF. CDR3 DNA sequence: TGTGCCAGCAGCTTAGCTGGGCAGATCAAAAACATTCAGTACTTC.

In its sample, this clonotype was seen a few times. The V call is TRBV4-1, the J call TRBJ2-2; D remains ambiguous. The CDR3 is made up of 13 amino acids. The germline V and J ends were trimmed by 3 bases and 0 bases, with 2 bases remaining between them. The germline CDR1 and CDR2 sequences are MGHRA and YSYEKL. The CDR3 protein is CASSHANTGELFF. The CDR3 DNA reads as TGCGCCAGCAGCCATGCGAACACCGGGGAGCTGTTTTTT.

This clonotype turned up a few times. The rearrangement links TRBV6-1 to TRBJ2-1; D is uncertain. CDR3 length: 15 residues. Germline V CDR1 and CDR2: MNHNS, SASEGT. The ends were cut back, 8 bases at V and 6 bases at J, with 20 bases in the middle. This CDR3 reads CASQADLQYSNEQFF. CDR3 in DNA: TGTGCCAGCCAGGCGGACCTACAATACTCCAATGAGCAGTTCTTC.

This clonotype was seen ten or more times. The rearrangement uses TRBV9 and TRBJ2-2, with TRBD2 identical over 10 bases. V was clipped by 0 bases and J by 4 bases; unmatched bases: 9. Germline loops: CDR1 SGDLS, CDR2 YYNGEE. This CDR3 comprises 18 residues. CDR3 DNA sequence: TGTGCCAGCAGCGTAGATTTAGCGGGAGGTCCGGGCACCGGGGAGCTGTTTTTT. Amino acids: CASSVDLAGGPGTGELFF.

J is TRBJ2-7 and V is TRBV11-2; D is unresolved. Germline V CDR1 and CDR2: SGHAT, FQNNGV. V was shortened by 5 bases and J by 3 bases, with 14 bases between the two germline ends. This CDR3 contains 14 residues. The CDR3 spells CASSPLPDGYEQYF. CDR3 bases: TGTGCCAGCAGCCCATTGCCGGACGGCTACGAGCAGTACTTC.

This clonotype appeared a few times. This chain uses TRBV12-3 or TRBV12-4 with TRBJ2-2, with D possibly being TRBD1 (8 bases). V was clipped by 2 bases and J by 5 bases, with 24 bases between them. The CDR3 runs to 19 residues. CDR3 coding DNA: TGTGCCAGCAGTTTACCGCCCGGGGGGCAGGGGGCGCAAACCGGGGAGCTGTTTTTT. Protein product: CASSLPPGGQGAQTGELFF.

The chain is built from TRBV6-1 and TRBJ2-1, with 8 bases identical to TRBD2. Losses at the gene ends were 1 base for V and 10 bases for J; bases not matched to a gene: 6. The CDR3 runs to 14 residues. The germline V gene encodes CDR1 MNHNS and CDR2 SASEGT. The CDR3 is CASSEDGRLAEQFF. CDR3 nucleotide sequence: TGTGCCAGCAGTGAAGATGGGAGACTAGCGGAGCAGTTCTTC.

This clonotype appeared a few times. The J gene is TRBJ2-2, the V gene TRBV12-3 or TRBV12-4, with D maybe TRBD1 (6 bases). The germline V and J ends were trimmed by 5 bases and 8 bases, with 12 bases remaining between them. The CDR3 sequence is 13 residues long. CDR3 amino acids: CASSPQGKGELFF. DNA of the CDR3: TGTGCCAGCAGTCCACAGGGAAAAGGGGAGCTGTTTTTT.

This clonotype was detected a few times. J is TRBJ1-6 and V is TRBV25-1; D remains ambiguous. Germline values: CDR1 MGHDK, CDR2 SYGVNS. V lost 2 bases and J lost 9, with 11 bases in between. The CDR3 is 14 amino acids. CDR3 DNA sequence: TGTGCCAGCAGTGAAGGGGTTTTTCGTTCACCCCTCCACTTT. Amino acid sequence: CASSEGVFRSPLHF. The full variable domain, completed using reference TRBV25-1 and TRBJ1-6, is EADIYQTPRYLVIGTGKKITLECSQTMGHDKMYWYQQDPGMELHLIHYSYGVNSTEKGDLSSESTVSRIRTEHFPLTLESARPSHTSQYLCASSEGVFRSPLHFGNGTRLTVT.

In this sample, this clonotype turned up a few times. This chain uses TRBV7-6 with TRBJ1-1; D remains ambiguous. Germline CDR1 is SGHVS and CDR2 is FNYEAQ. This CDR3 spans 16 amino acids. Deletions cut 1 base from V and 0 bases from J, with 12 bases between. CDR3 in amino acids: CASSLGSHGVNTEAFF. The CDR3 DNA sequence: TGTGCCAGCAGCTTAGGGTCCCACGGAGTGAACACTGAAGCTTTCTTT. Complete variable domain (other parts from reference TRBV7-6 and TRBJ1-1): GAGVSQSPRYKVTKRGQDVALRCDPISGHVSLYWYRQALGQGPEFLTYFNYEAQQDKSGLPNDRFSAERPEGSISTLTIQRTEQRDSAMYRCASSLGSHGVNTEAFFGQGTRLTVV.

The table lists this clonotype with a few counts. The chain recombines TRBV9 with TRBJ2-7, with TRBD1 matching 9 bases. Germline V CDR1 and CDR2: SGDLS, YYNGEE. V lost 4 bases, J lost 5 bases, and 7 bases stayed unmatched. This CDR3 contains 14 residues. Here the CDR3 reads CASSPRDRENEQYF. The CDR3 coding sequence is TGTGCCAGCAGCCCAAGGGACAGGGAAAACGAGCAGTACTTC.

Here the CDR3 reads CASSQERGWGGYTF. The CDR3 DNA reads as TGCGCCAGCAGCCAAGAACGGGGCTGGGGTGGCTACACCTTC. This chain connects TRBV4-1 to TRBJ1-2; D is possibly TRBD1 (5 bases). V was cut by 0 bases and J by 7 bases, with 12 bases left in between. The CDR3 has 14 amino acids. Per the germline V gene, CDR1 is MGHRA and CDR2 is YSYEKL.

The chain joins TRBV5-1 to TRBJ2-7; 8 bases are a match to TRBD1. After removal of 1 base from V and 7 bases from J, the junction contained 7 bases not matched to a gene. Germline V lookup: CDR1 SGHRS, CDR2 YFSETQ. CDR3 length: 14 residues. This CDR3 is CASSLLSGDREQYF. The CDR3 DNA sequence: TGCGCCAGCAGCTTGTTGTCAGGGGACAGGGAGCAGTACTTC. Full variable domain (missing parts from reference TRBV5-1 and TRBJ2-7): KAGVTQTPRYLIKTRGQQVTLSCSPISGHRSVSWYQQTPGQGLQFLFEYFSETQRNKGNFPGRFSGRQFSNSRSEMNVSTLELGDSALYLCASSLLSGDREQYFGPGTRLTVT.

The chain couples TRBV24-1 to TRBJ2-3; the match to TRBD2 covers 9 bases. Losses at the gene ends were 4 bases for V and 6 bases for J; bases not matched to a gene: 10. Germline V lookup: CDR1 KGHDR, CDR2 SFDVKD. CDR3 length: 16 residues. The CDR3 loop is CATSESGGRVSDTQYF. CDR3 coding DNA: TGTGCCACCAGTGAGTCTGGCGGGAGGGTATCGGATACGCAGTATTTT.

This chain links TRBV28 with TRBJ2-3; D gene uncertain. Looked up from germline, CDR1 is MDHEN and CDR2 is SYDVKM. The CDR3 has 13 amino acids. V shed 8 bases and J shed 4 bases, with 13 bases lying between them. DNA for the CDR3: TGTGCCAGCTCTCCGCCTACACCAGATACGCAGTATTTT. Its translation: CASSPPTPDTQYF.

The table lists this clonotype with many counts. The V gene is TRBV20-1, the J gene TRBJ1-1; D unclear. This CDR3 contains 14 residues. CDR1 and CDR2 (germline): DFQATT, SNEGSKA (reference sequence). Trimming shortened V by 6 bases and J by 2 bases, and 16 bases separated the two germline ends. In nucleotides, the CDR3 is TGCAGTGCCCCCGCTGGCAGGAAAAACACTGAAGCTTTCTTT. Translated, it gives CSAPAGRKNTEAFF.

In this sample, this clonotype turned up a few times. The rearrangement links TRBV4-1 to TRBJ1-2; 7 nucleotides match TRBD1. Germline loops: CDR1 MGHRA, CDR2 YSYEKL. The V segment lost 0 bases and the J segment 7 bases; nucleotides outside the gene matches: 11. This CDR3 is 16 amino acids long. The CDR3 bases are TGCGCCAGCAGCCAAGAAGCGACAGGGCCTTGGGGTGGCTACACCTTC. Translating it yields CASSQEATGPWGGYTF.